This T cell receptor (beta chain) was documented in a study of cytomegalovirus exposure and HLA in healthy donors. Use of 60 Vbeta and 13 Jbeta primers characterized the PCR. Some clones are missing from TCRdb's copy, which holds only in-frame ones; the method was immunoSEQ multiplex PCR. This table holds roughly 150,000 clones, less than 65% found once. A word on this clone: Its antigen is unknown.

Trimming removed 6 bases at V and 0 bases at J, with 8 bases between. The germline CDR1 and CDR2 sequences are KGHSH and LQKENI. The CDR3 extends over 14 amino acids. Study conclusions and caveats: The authors listed around 150 TCR beta chains as cytomegalovirus-associated. The authors later found most CMV-associated TCR beta chains appeared HLA-restricted.

The receptor was isolated from a woman in her 30s in good health and CMV-seropositive. The chain carries TRBV18 and TRBJ1-4; D unclear. Sample: PBMCs. The CDR3 DNA follows: TGTGCCAGCTCCGGGGTCGCAACTAATGAAAAACTGTTTTTT. Translated, it gives CASSGVATNEKLFF.